This TCR beta chain was documented in a study of T cell repertoires in cytomegalovirus infection. Study at large: HLA-C-restricted CMV epitopes, recently identified, and well-studied HLA-B-restricted ones were used by the study.

TCRdb used MiXCR to reprocess the reads, holding one entry per CDR3 protein. The data show around 540,000 distinct CDR3 sequences, with 25% to 35% seen just once and around a sixth held by the top ten. With regard to this clonotype: What it recognizes is unknown. One end of the junction fails to match germline, which may point to a read error.

Germline CDR1 reads SSHAT; CDR2 reads FNYEAQ (reference sequence). The CDR3 has 14 amino acids. This receptor was taken from a human donor in good health (CMV status not recorded). Some clones in this sample may be carry-over from other donors' samples. Sequencing used cultured PBMCs, obtained from culture after CMV antigen stimulation. The rearrangement uses TRBV7-7 and TRBJ2-2; D ambiguous. The CDR3 here is CASSVVRNTGELFF. CDR3 in DNA: TGTGCTAGCAGCGTCGTGAGGAACACCGGGGAGCTGTTTTTT.